Following are 14 T cell receptor beta chains from one sample sequenced in a study of Ad26.COV2.S vaccination and SARS-CoV-2 variants. Using immunoSEQ multiplex PCR, the repertoire was profiled, and TCRdb retains in-frame clones only, with some absent. The data hold roughly 510,000 clones, with 70% to 90% observed a single time. Indicated treatment: over 15 received Ad26.COV2.S at low or high dose, single or two shots; roughly five received placebo; per-sample allocation not given. Each sample was drawn 63 days after the first injection (of vaccine or placebo). Sequenced here: peripheral blood, sampled in a trial of Ad26.COV2.S vaccine versus placebo. These receptors originate from a person between 18 and 60 years old who received the Ad26.COV2.S COVID-19 vaccine or a placebo.

V and J are TRBV7-9 and TRBJ1-6; the D is unclear. V lost 4 bases and J lost 10, with 11 bases in between. The CDR3 runs 13 residues. Germline CDR1 SEHNR, CDR2 FQNEAQ (reference sequence). The CDR3 DNA reads TGTGCCAGCAGCTCCACAGTCGGGTCACCCCTCCACTTT. Translated, it gives CASSSTVGSPLHF.

The chain uses TRBV7-2 and TRBJ2-3; D gene uncertain. Between the trimmed V and J ends, which lost 1 base and 0 bases, there was a span of 8 bases. The CDR3 totals 15 residues. Germline values: CDR1 SGHTA, CDR2 FQGNSA. The CDR3 DNA is TGTGCCAGCAGCTTAGGGGCTCCTAGCACAGATACGCAGTATTTT. This translates into CASSLGAPSTDTQYF.

V and J are TRBV14 and TRBJ2-1; D could derive from TRBD1 or TRBD2 (6 bases each). V was cut by 5 bases and J by 0 bases, with 8 bases left in between. Germline CDR1 reads SGHDN; CDR2 reads FVKESK. This CDR3 comprises 14 residues. The CDR3 DNA is TGTGCCAGCAGCAAGGGGGGCTCCTACAATGAGCAGTTCTTC. It yields the protein CASSKGGSYNEQFF.

This clone was seen a single time. This sequence joins TRBV28 and TRBJ1-1, with D uncertain. The CDR3 length is 10 residues. CDR1 and CDR2 from the germline V gene are MDHEN and SYDVKM. V lost 10 bases and J lost 1, with 4 bases in between. CDR3 DNA: TGTGCCACCCAGAACACTGAAGCTTTCTTT. Its translation: CATQNTEAFF.

This rearrangement joins TRBV29-1 to TRBJ2-7; 11 nucleotides line up with TRBD2. Trimming removed 4 bases from V and 4 bases from J; junction bases left unmatched: 3. The CDR3 has 13 residues. Germline V lookup: CDR1 SQVTM, CDR2 ANQGSEA. As DNA, the CDR3 is TGCAGCGTTGGGACTAGCGGGTTGTACGAGCAGTACTTC. Its protein product is CSVGTSGLYEQYF.

This clone was detected only a few times. The chain uses TRBV3-1 (or the pseudogene TRBV3-2) and TRBJ1-1, with D hard to call. The CDR3 runs to 13 residues. The V end lost 1 base, the J end lost 10 bases, and 13 bases lay between the germline ends. Germline assignment: CDR1 LGHDT and CDR2 YNNKEL (reference sequence). This CDR3 reads CASSQVKARGAFF. CDR3 bases: TGTGCCAGCAGCCAAGTAAAAGCCAGAGGAGCTTTCTTT.

J is TRBJ2-3 and V is TRBV5-1; TRBD2 might be the D (5 bases). The CDR3 runs to 16 residues. Germline CDR1 SGHRS, CDR2 YFSETQ. V was cut by 4 bases and J by 4 bases, with 19 bases left in between. For the CDR3, the DNA is TGCGCCAGCAGCGCCAACTCCGGGGTCGGCCCAGATACGCAGTATTTT. Protein product: CASSANSGVGPDTQYF. Complete variable domain (other parts from reference TRBV5-1 and TRBJ2-3): KAGVTQTPRYLIKTRGQQVTLSCSPISGHRSVSWYQQTPGQGLQFLFEYFSETQRNKGNFPGRFSGRQFSNSRSEMNVSTLELGDSALYLCASSANSGVGPDTQYFGPGTRLTVL.

The chain joins TRBV2 to TRBJ2-2; 7 bases line up with TRBD2. Germline loops: CDR1 SNHLY, CDR2 FYNNEI. The junction had 10 bases not matched to a gene; V was cut back by 7 bases and J by 2 bases. CDR3 size: 16 residues. CDR3: CASTIAGTINTGELFF. As DNA, the CDR3 is TGTGCCAGCACCATTGCGGGGACTATAAACACCGGGGAGCTGTTTTTT.

The chain couples TRBV15 to TRBJ2-7; 16 bases are a match to TRBD2. The trim removed 0 bases at V and 2 bases at J, leaving 7 bases unmatched. The CDR3 runs to 19 residues. Germline CDR1 reads LNHNV; CDR2 reads YYDKDF (reference sequence). This chain's CDR3 is CATSRDLGTSGRATYEQYF. The CDR3 coding sequence is TGTGCCACCAGCAGAGATCTTGGGACTAGCGGGAGGGCCACCTACGAGCAGTACTTC.

The genes are TRBV12-5 and TRBJ2-5; 7 bases map to TRBD1. Germline CDR1 is LGHNT and CDR2 is FRNRAP. The length of the CDR3 is 15 residues. Unmatched junction bases numbered 11, after V lost 5 bases and J lost 5 bases. The DNA for the CDR3 is TGTGCTAGTGGTCCCGGGACAGTCGGAGAGGAGACCCAGTACTTC. It encodes CASGPGTVGEETQYF. Full variable domain (missing parts from reference TRBV12-5 and TRBJ2-5): DARVTQTPRHKVTEMGQEVTMRCQPILGHNTVFWYRQTMMQGLELLAYFRNRAPLDDSGMPKDRFSAEMPDATLATLKIQPSEPRDSAVYFCASGPGTVGEETQYFGPGTRLLVL.

This sequence joins TRBV5-1 and TRBJ1-4, with a tentative D call TRBD1 (5 bases). The CDR3 covers 15 residues. Trimming removed 4 bases at V and 8 bases at J, with 18 bases between. The germline gives CDR1 SGHRS, CDR2 YFSETQ. The CDR3 protein is CASSDEMGPGEKLFF. DNA for the CDR3: TGCGCCAGCAGCGACGAAATGGGACCAGGGGAAAAACTGTTTTTT.

The rearrangement links TRBV19 to TRBJ1-2; D may be TRBD1 (5 bases). CDR3 length: 15 amino acids. The V end was cut by 1 base, the J end by 6 bases, with 15 bases between. Germline CDR1 is LNHDA and CDR2 is SQIVND (reference sequence). CDR3 DNA: TGTGCCAGTAGTATAGGAATGGGCGCGGGGGATGGCTACACCTTC. This sequence encodes CASSIGMGAGDGYTF.

This chain links TRBV28 with TRBJ1-5, with 7 bases matching TRBD1. With 5 bases clipped from V and 2 bases from J, the junction kept 9 bases outside the gene matches. CDR1 and CDR2 (germline): MDHEN, SYDVKM. This CDR3 has 16 amino acids. CDR3 amino acids: CASSNYRGGGNQPQHF. As DNA, the CDR3 is TGTGCCAGCAGTAACTACAGGGGAGGCGGCAATCAGCCCCAGCATTTT. Supplemented by reference TRBV28 and TRBJ1-5, the full variable domain reads DVKVTQSSRYLVKRTGEKVFLECVQDMDHENMFWYRQDPGLGLRLIYFSYDVKMKEKGDIPEGYSVSREKKERFSLILESASTNQTSMYLCASSNYRGGGNQPQHFGDGTRLSIL.

The rearrangement joins TRBV7-2 to TRBJ2-7; D gene uncertain. V was cut by 1 base and J by 1 base, with 11 bases left in between. The CDR3 runs 15 residues. The V gene's germline CDR1 is SGHTA and CDR2 FQGNSA. The CDR3 nucleotides read TGTGCCAGCAGCTTAGTCCCGGTCCAGTCCTACGAGCAGTACTTC. It translates to CASSLVPVQSYEQYF. The variable domain in full, completed from reference TRBV7-2 and TRBJ2-7, reads GAGVSQSPSNKVTEKGKDVELRCDPISGHTALYWYRQSLGQGLEFLIYFQGNSAPDKSGLPSDRFSAERTGGSVSTLTIQRTQQEDSAVYLCASSLVPVQSYEQYFGPGTRLTVT.